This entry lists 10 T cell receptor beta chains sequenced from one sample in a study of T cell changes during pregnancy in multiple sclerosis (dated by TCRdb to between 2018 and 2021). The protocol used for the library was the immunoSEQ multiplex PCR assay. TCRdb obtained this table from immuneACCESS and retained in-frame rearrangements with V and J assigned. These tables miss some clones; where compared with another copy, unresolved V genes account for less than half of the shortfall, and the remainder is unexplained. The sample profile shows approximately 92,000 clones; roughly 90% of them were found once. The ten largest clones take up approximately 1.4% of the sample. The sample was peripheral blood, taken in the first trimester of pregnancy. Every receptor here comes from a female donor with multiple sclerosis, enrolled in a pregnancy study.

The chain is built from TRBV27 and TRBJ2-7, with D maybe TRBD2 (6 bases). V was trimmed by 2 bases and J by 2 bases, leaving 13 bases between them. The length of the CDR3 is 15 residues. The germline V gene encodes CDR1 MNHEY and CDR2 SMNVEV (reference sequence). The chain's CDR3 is CASSLRLGGPYEQYF. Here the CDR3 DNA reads TGTGCCAGCAGTTTACGACTAGGTGGGCCCTACGAGCAGTACTTC.

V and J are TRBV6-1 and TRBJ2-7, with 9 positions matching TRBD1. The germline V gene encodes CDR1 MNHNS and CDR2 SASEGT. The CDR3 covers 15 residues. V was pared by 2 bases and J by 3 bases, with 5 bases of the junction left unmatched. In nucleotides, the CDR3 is TGTGCCAGCAGTGAAATGGGACAGGGAGACTACGAGCAGTACTTC. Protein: CASSEMGQGDYEQYF.

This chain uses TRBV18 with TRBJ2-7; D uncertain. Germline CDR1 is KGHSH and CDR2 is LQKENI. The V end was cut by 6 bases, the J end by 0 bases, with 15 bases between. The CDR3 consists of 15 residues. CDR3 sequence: CASSAETTNSYEQYF. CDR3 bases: TGTGCCAGCTCTGCGGAAACTACTAACTCCTACGAGCAGTACTTC.

Here the CDR3 DNA reads TGTGCCAGTAGTATAGTAACAGGTGAAGCTTTCTTT. Its protein is CASSIVTGEAFF. The chain combines TRBV19 with TRBJ1-1; possible D gene TRBD1, 5 bases. CDR1 and CDR2 (germline): LNHDA, SQIVND (reference sequence). The CDR3 is made up of 12 amino acids. V gave up 1 base and J gave up 7 bases, with 7 bases separating them.

The CDR3 nucleotides are TGTGCCAGTACCAAGGGACAGGGTCGTTTTGGCTACACCTTC. It yields the protein CASTKGQGRFGYTF. V gene TRBV19 combines with J gene TRBJ1-2; TRBD1 matches at 9 bases. Germline CDR1 and CDR2: LNHDA and SQIVND (reference sequence). V gave up 7 bases and J gave up 7 bases; unmatched junction bases: 10. The CDR3 is 14 amino acids.

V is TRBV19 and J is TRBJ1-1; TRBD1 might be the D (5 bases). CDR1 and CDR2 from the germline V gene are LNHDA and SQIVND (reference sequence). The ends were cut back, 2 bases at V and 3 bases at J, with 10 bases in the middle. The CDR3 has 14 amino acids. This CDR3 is CASSISGSYTEAFF. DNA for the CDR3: TGTGCCAGTAGTATATCAGGGTCCTACACTGAAGCTTTCTTT.

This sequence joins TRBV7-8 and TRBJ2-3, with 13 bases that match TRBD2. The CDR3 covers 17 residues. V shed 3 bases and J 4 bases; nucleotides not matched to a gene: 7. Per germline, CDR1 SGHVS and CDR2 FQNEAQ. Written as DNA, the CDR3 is TGTGCCAGCAGCTTTATGGGACTAGCGGGAAGTTCAGATACGCAGTATTTT. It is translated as CASSFMGLAGSSDTQYF.

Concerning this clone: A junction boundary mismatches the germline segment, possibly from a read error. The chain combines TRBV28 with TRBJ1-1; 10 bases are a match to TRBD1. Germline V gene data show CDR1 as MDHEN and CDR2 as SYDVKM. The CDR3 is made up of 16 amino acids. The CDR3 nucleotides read TGTGCCAGCAGGCGACCCTCGGGACAGGGGAACGCTGAAGCTTTCTTT. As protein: CASRRPSGQGNAEAFF. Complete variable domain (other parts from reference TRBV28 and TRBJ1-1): DVKVTQSSRYLVKRTGEKVFLECVQDMDHENMFWYRQDPGLGLRLIYFSYDVKMKEKGDIPEGYSVSREKKERFSLILESASTNQTSMYLCASRRPSGQGNAEAFFGQGTRLTVV.

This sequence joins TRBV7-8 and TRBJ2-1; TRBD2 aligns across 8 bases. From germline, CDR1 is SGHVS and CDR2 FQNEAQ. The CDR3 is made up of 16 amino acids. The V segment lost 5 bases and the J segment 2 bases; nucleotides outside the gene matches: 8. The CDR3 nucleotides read TGTGCCAGCAGCGAGACCCTAGCGGGCGCCTACAATGAGCAGTTCTTC. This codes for CASSETLAGAYNEQFF.

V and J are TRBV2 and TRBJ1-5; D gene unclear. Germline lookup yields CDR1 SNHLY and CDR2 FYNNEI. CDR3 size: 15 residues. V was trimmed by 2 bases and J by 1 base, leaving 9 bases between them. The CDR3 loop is CASSEYGGSNQPQHF. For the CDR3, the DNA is TGTGCCAGCAGTGAATACGGAGGGAGCAATCAGCCCCAGCATTTT. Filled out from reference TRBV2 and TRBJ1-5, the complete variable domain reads EPEVTQTPSHQVTQMGQEVILRCVPISNHLYFYWYRQILGQKVEFLVSFYNNEISEKSEIFDDQFSVERPDGSNFTLKIRSTKLEDSAMYFCASSEYGGSNQPQHFGDGTRLSIL.